One TCR beta chain is described in this entry. The data derive from a study of blood T cell repertoires in COVID-19. Study in general: Sites across the United States, Italy and Spain contributed samples from acute and convalescent COVID-19.

Authors' analysis steps: Cell counts per sample came from amplifying reference gene primers. Profiling relied on immunoSEQ multiplex PCR, and the TCRdb table lists in-frame clones only, not all of them. The DNA was the basis for D and trimming; V, J and clone size are from that table. Of under 150,000 clones in the sample, about 85% were seen once. V lost 6 bases, J lost 2 bases, and 11 bases stayed unmatched. This CDR3 is built from 16 residues. Germline CDR1 KGHSH, CDR2 LQKENI. The genes are TRBV18 and TRBJ2-3, with 7 bases aligning to TRBD1. This TCR was sampled from a middle-aged man with acute or convalescent COVID-19. Input material: peripheral blood. CDR3 sequence (DNA): TGTGCCAGCTCCAGAAGGACAGGATCCCTCACAGATACGCAGTATTTT. It is translated as CASSRRTGSLTDTQYF.